A selection of T cell receptor beta chains follows, all from one sample in a study of long-term antiretroviral therapy in people with HIV. Clones were read by immunoSEQ multiplex PCR, and TCRdb kept only the in-frame ones, dropping some. The top ten hold 15% to 20% of the sample, which has about 7,200 clones, under 85% seen once. The specimen was unsorted PBMCs, collected about 0.9 years before starting antiretroviral therapy. Every receptor here comes from a man aged 40-49 years with HIV. Both conserved end residues are part of each CDR3. A D gene is named only where the DNA matches it firmly. Size is stated for part of the rows, as once, few or many counts, or as a class when the clone is expanded.

TRBV18	.	TRBJ2-7	17	TRBD2	TGTGCCAGCTCACCACTTGGCTACGGCGGGGGACCTGGGGAGCAGTACTTC	CASSPLGYGGGPGEQYF
TRBV5-8	.	TRBJ1-1	13	.	TGTGCCAGCAGAAACAGACTGAACACTGAAGCTTTCTTT	CASRNRLNTEAFF
TRBV9	.	TRBJ2-7	17	TRBD2	TGTGCCAGCAGTAAAAGCATCCAGTCTCTAGCGGGGGTCGAGCAGTACTTC	CASSKSIQSLAGVEQYF
TRBV29-1	.	TRBJ2-6	14	.	TGCAGCGTTGATAGCTTGTCTGGGGCCAACGTCCTGACTTTC	CSVDSLSGANVLTF
TRBV27	.	TRBJ1-1	12	TRBD1	TGTGCCAGCAGGCCGACAGGGGCTGAAGCTTTCTTT	CASRPTGAEAFF
TRBV5-6	.	TRBJ2-7	13	.	TGTGCCAGCAGCGCCGGGACGGCCTACGAGCAGTACTTC	CASSAGTAYEQYF
TRBV6-5	.	TRBJ2-7	15	TRBD1	TGTGCCAGCAGTTACTCAGGGGACAGGGGCCACGAGCAGTACTTC	CASSYSGDRGHEQYF
TRBV6-6	.	TRBJ1-2	16	TRBD1	TGTGCCAGCAGTGGCGAGGACAGGGGGCATAACTATGGCTACACCTTC	CASSGEDRGHNYGYTF
TRBV30	few	TRBJ1-5	13	.	TGTGCCTGGAGTGTCCAGGGTGGTCAGCCCCAGCATTTT	CAWSVQGGQPQHF
TRBV5-1	.	TRBJ2-3	13	.	TGCGCCAGCAGCGCACTAGGAGCAGATACGCAGTATTTT	CASSALGADTQYF
TRBV30	.	TRBJ1-5	14	.	TGTGCCTACTCAGGGGAGGGGGTCGGTCAGCCCCAGCATTTT	CAYSGEGVGQPQHF
TRBV29-1	.	TRBJ2-7	14	TRBD2	TGCAGCGCTGCCGGGACTAGCGGCTCCTACGAGCAGTACTTC	CSAAGTSGSYEQYF
TRBV9	.	TRBJ2-7	15	TRBD2	TGTGCCAGCAGCGCCGACGGGGGGGCCTTAGGCGAGCAGTACTTC	CASSADGGALGEQYF
TRBV7-3	.	TRBJ1-5	13	.	TGTGCCAGCAGCTTAGACGTCCGTCAGCCCCAGCATTTT	CASSLDVRQPQHF
TRBV27	.	TRBJ1-6	15	.	TGTGCCAGCAGTGCGACGGTCTCCTATAATTCACCCCTCCACTTT	CASSATVSYNSPLHF
TRBV27	.	TRBJ1-5	14	.	TGTGCCAGCAGTTTACTCCATAGCAATCAGCCCCAGCATTTT	CASSLLHSNQPQHF
TRBV7-2	.	TRBJ2-3	11	.	TGTGCCAGCAGCTCTTCAGATACGCAGTATTTT	CASSSSDTQYF
TRBV7-9	.	TRBJ2-2	17	.	TGTGCCAGCAGCCCTGCGGAGAGCGGTGTCCCCACCGGGGAGCTGTTTTTT	CASSPAESGVPTGELFF
TRBV15	once	TRBJ1-2	19	.	TGTGCCACCAGCAGTGGTCAGGCGAGCGGAATCAGGGGTAACTATGGCTACACCTTC	CATSSGQASGIRGNYGYTF
TRBV5-1	.	TRBJ1-1	15	.	TGCGCCAGCCGGTATCGGGGGGCTGGAAGCACTGAAGCTTTCTTT	CASRYRGAGSTEAFF
TRBV5-4	.	TRBJ2-5	15	.	TGTGCCAGCAGCTTGTTTACAGGGTACGAGGAGACCCAGTACTTC	CASSLFTGYEETQYF
TRBV30	.	TRBJ2-1	13	TRBD1	TGTGCCTGGAGAAAGGACAGGGCGGCTGAGCAGTTCTTC	CAWRKDRAAEQFF
TRBV11-3	.	TRBJ2-1	13	.	TGTGCCAGCAGCTTAACGGGGGCAGGTGAGCAGTTCTTC	CASSLTGAGEQFF
TRBV5-5	large	TRBJ2-1	12	TRBD2	TGTGCCAGCAGCCCGGGGGGTAATGAGCAGTTCTTC	CASSPGGNEQFF
TRBV30	.	TRBJ1-5	15	TRBD1	TGTGCCTGGAGTCGGGGGACAGGGAAAGATCAGCCCCAGCATTTT	CAWSRGTGKDQPQHF
TRBV5-4	.	TRBJ1-5	17	.	TGTGCCAGCAGCTTCCGAACAGACCCTTGGGGCAATCAGCCCCAGCATTTT	CASSFRTDPWGNQPQHF
TRBV14	.	TRBJ1-2	15	.	TGTGCCAGCAGCCAAGATTTGATAGGGAGCTATGGCTACACCTTC	CASSQDLIGSYGYTF
TRBV5-4	.	TRBJ1-4	16	TRBD1	TGTGCCAGCAGCAGAAGACAGGGGCAGGGTAATGAAAAACTGTTTTTT	CASSRRQGQGNEKLFF
TRBV15	.	TRBJ2-1	14	.	TGTGCCACCAGCGGGGGTGGGACCTACAATGAGCAGTTCTTC	CATSGGGTYNEQFF
TRBV14	.	TRBJ1-1	14	.	TGTGCCAGCAGCTTACTTGACGGATACACTGAAGCTTTCTTT	CASSLLDGYTEAFF
TRBV10-3	.	TRBJ1-1	14	.	TGTGCCATCAGTGAGTCAAATTGGGGAACTGAAGCTTTCTTT	CAISESNWGTEAFF
TRBV28	.	TRBJ2-3	18	TRBD2	TGTGCCAGCAGTTTCTGGTCGACTAGCGGAGGGAGCACAGATACGCAGTATTTT	CASSFWSTSGGSTDTQYF
TRBV30	.	TRBJ2-5	15	.	TGTGCCTGGGGATTTGGCTTTCCCCAGGGGGAGACCCAGTACTTC	CAWGFGFPQGETQYF
TRBV19	few	TRBJ2-7	18	.	TGTGCCAGTAGTATAGCCCATGATTGGGCAGGGGTAGGCTACGAGCAGTACTTC	CASSIAHDWAGVGYEQYF
TRBV25-1	.	TRBJ1-1	13	.	TGTGCCAGCAGTACAGGGCTGAACACTGAAGCTTTCTTT	CASSTGLNTEAFF
TRBV27	.	TRBJ2-3	15	TRBD1	TGTGCCAGCACTCCCGGGACAGGGAATTCCGATACGCAGTATTTT	CASTPGTGNSDTQYF
TRBV7-9	few	TRBJ1-5	15	TRBD1	TGTGCCAGCAGCTTAGAAGGGGGCGGCAATCAGCCCCAGCATTTT	CASSLEGGGNQPQHF
TRBV11-2	.	TRBJ1-5	13	.	TGTGCCAGCAGCTTCTGGAGCAATCAGCCCCAGCATTTT	CASSFWSNQPQHF
TRBV28	.	TRBJ2-5	12	.	TGTGCCAGCAGTCCGGGGCCCAGGACCCAGTACTTC	CASSPGPRTQYF
TRBV2	.	TRBJ2-7	15	TRBD1	TGTGCCAGCAGTGCCCTCGGACAGGGCTCCTACGAGCAGTACTTC	CASSALGQGSYEQYF
TRBV10-2	few	TRBJ2-7	15	TRBD2	TGCGCCAGCAGTGAGTCCTCGGGGGGGCCCTACGAGCAGTACTTC	CASSESSGGPYEQYF
TRBV4-3	.	TRBJ2-7	14	TRBD1	TGCGCCAGCAGCCAAGATCCAGGGGGCCCCGAGCAGTACTTC	CASSQDPGGPEQYF
TRBV4-3	.	TRBJ2-1	15	.	TGCGCCAGCAGCCAAGAGGATGGGCAAGGCAATGAGCAGTTCTTC	CASSQEDGQGNEQFF
TRBV28	once	TRBJ1-4	13	.	TGTGCCAGCAGTTTAGGCGGCAGGGGAAAACTGTTTTTT	CASSLGGRGKLFF
TRBV4-1	.	TRBJ1-2	15	.	TGCGCCAGCAGCCAAGTTATAGGACAAAACTATGGCTACACCTTC	CASSQVIGQNYGYTF
TRBV30	once	TRBJ1-3	13	.	TGTGCCTGGAGGAGCGGTGCTGGAAACACCATATATTTT	CAWRSGAGNTIYF
TRBV2	.	TRBJ1-1	13	.	TGTGCCAGCAGGCAAACCGGGAACACTGAAGCTTTCTTT	CASRQTGNTEAFF
TRBV6-1	few	TRBJ2-7	17	.	TGTGCCAGCAGTGAAGAGGTTCAGGTCCGGGGATCCTACGAGCAGTACTTC	CASSEEVQVRGSYEQYF
TRBV7-9	large	TRBJ2-1	15	.	TGTGCCAGCAGCTTACCCGGGGGGCCTTACAATGAGCAGTTCTTC	CASSLPGGPYNEQFF
TRBV10-3	.	TRBJ2-7	11	.	TGTGCCATCAGCGAAGCCTACGAGCAGTACTTC	CAISEAYEQYF